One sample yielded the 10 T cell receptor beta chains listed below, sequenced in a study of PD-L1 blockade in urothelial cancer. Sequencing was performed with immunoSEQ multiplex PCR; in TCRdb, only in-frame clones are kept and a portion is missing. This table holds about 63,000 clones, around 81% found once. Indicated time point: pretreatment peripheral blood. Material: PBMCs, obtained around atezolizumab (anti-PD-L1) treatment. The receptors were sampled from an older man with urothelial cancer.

The CDR3 is CASRDTESNYGYTF. Written as DNA, the CDR3 is TGTGCCAGCAGGGATACAGAATCTAACTATGGCTACACCTTC. The chain links TRBV2 to TRBJ1-2; D gene unclear. V shed 6 bases and J shed 0 bases, with 11 bases lying between them. Germline values: CDR1 SNHLY, CDR2 FYNNEI. The CDR3 sequence is 14 residues long.

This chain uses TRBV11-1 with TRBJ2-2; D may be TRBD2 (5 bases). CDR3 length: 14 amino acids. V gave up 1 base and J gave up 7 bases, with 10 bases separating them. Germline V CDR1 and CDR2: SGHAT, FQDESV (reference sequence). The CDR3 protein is CASSLERLGGELFF. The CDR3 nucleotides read TGTGCCAGCAGCTTAGAGCGGTTAGGCGGGGAGCTGTTTTTT.

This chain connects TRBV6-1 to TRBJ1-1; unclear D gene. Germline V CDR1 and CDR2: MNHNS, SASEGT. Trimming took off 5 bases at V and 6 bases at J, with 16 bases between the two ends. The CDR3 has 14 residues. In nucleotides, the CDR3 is TGTGCCAGCAGTTTATTCAACCTCGAGGCTGAAGCTTTCTTT. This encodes CASSLFNLEAEAFF.

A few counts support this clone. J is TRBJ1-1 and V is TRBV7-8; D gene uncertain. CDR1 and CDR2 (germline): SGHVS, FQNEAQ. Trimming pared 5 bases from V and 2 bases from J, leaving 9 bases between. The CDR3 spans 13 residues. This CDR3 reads CASSPEVNTEAFF. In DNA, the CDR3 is TGTGCCAGCAGCCCAGAAGTCAACACTGAAGCTTTCTTT.

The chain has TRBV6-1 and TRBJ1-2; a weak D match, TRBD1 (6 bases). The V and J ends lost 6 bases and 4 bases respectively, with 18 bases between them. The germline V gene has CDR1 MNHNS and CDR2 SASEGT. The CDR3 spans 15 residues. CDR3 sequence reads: CASRMGVDSIYGYTF. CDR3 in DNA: TGTGCCAGCAGGATGGGGGTGGACAGCATCTATGGCTACACCTTC.

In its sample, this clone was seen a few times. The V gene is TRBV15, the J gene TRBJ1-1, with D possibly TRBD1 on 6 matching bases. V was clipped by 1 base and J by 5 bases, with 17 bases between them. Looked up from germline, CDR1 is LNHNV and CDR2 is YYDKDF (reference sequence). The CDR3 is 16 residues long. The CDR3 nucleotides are TGTGCCACCAGCAGAGCGCCCCGGACAGTGAGGACTGAAGCTTTCTTT. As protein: CATSRAPRTVRTEAFF.

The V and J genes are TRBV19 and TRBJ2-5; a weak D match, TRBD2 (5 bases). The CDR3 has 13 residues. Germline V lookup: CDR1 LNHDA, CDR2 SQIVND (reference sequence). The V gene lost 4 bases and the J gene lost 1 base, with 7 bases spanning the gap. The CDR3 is CASSTGTQETQYF. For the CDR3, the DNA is TGTGCCAGTAGTACGGGAACCCAAGAGACCCAGTACTTC.

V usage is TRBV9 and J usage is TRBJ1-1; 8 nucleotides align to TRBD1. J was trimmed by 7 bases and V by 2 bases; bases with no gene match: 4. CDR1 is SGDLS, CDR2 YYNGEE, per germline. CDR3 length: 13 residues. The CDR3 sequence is CASSVDRDGEAFF. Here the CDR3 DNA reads TGTGCCAGCAGCGTGGACAGGGATGGTGAAGCTTTCTTT.

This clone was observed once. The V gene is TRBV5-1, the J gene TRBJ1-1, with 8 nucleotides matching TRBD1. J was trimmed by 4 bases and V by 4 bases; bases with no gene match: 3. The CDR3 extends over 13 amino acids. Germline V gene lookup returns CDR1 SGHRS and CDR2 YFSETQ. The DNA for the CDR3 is TGCGCCAGCAGCCAGGACAGGGTCACTGAAGCTTTCTTT. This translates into CASSQDRVTEAFF. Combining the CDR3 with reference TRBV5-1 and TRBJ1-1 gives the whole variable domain KAGVTQTPRYLIKTRGQQVTLSCSPISGHRSVSWYQQTPGQGLQFLFEYFSETQRNKGNFPGRFSGRQFSNSRSEMNVSTLELGDSALYLCASSQDRVTEAFFGQGTRLTVV.

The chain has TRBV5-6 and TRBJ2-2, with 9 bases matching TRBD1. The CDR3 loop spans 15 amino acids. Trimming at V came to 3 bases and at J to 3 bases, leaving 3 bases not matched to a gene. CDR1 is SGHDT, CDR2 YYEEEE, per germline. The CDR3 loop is CASSSDRGYTGELFF. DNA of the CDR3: TGTGCCAGCAGCTCTGACAGGGGGTACACCGGGGAGCTGTTTTTT.